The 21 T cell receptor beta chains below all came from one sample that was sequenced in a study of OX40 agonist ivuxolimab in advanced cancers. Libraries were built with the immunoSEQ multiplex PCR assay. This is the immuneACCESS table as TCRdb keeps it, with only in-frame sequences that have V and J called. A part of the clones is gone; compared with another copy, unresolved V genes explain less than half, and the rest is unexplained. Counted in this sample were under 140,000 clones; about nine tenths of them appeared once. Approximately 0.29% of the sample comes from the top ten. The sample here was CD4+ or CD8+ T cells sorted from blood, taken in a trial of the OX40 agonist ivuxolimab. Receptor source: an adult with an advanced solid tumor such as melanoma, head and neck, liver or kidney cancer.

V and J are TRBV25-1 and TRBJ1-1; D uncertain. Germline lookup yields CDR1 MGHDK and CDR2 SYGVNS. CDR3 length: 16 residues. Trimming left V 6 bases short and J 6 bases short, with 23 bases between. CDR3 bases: TGTGCCAGCAGCGCTTTCCAAGGGAGGCCGGGTTCTGAAGCTTTCTTT. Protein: CASSAFQGRPGSEAFF.

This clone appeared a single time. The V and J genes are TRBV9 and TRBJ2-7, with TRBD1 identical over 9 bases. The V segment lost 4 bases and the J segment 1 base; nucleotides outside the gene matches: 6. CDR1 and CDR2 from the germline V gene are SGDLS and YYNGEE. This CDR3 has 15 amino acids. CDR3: CASSTGQGSSYEQYF. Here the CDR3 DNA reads TGTGCCAGCAGCACCGGACAGGGGTCTTCCTACGAGCAGTACTTC.

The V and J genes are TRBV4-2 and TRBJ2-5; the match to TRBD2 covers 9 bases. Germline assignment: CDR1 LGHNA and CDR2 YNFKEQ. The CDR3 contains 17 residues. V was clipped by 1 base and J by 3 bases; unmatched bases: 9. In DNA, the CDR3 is TGTGCCAGCAGCCAAGGCGTTAGCGGGGGCCCTGAAGAGACCCAGTACTTC. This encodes CASSQGVSGGPEETQYF.

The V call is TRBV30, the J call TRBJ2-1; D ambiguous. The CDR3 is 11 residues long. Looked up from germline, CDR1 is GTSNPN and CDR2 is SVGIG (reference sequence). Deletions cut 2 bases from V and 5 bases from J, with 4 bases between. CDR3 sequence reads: CAWSLNNEQFF. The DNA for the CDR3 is TGTGCCTGGAGTTTGAACAATGAGCAGTTCTTC.

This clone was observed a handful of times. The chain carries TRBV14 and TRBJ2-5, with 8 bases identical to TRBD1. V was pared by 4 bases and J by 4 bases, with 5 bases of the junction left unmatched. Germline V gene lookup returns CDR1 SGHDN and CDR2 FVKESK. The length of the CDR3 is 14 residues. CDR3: CASSPDRVGETQYF. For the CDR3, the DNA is TGTGCCAGCAGCCCGGACAGGGTCGGAGAGACCCAGTACTTC.

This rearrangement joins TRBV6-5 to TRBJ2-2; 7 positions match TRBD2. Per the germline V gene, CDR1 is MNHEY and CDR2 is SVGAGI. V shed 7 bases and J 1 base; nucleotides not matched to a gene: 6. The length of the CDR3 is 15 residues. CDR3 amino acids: CASTNGGLNTGELFF. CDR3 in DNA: TGTGCCAGCACCAACGGGGGGTTGAACACCGGGGAGCTGTTTTTT.

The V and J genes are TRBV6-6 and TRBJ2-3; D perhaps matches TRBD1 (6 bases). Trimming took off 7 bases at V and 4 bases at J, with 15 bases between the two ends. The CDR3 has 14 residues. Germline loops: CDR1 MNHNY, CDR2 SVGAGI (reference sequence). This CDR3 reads CASTKQGVSDTQYF. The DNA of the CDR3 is TGTGCCAGCACTAAACAGGGCGTATCAGATACGCAGTATTTT.

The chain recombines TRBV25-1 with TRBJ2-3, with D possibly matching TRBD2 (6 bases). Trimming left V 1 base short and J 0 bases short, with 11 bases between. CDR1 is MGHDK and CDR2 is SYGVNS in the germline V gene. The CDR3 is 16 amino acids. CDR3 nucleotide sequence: TGTGCCAGCAGTGAATGGAAGGCGGGGAGCACAGATACGCAGTATTTT. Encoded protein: CASSEWKAGSTDTQYF.

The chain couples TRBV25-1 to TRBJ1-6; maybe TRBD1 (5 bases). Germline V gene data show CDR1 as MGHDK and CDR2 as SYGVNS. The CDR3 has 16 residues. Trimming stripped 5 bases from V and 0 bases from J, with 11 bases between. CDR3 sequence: CASSSAGSSYNSPLHF. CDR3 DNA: TGTGCCAGCAGTTCGGCAGGGAGCTCCTATAATTCACCCCTCCACTTT.

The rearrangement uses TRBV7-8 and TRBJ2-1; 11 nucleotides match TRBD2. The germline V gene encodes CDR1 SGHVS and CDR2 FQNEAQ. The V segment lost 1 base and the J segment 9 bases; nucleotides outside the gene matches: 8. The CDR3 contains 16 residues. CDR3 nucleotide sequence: TGTGCCAGCAGCTTAGACCCTGGACTAGCGGGTAGTGAGCAGTTCTTC. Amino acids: CASSLDPGLAGSEQFF.

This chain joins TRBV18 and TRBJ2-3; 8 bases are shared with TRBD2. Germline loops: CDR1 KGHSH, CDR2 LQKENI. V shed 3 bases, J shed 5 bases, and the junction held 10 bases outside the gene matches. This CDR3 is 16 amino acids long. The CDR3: CASSPGGQAGGDTQYF. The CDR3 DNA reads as TGTGCCAGCTCACCGGGGGGTCAGGCGGGAGGAGATACGCAGTATTTT.

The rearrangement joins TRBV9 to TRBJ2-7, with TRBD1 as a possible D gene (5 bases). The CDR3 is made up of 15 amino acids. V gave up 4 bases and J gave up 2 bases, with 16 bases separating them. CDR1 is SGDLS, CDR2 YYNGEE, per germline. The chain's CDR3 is CASSLTPTDTYEQYF. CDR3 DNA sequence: TGTGCCAGCAGCCTCACCCCGACAGATACCTACGAGCAGTACTTC.

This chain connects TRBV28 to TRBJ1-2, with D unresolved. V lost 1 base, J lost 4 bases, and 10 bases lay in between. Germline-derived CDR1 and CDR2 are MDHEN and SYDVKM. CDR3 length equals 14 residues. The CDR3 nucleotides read TGTGCCAGCAGTTTATTTAAGGCCCTCTATGGCTACACCTTC. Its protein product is CASSLFKALYGYTF.

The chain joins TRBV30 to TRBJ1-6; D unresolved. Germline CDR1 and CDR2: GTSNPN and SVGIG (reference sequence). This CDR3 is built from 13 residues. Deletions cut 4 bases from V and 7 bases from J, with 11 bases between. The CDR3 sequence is CAWTGQGNSPLHF. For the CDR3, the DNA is TGTGCCTGGACTGGGCAAGGAAATTCACCCCTCCACTTT.

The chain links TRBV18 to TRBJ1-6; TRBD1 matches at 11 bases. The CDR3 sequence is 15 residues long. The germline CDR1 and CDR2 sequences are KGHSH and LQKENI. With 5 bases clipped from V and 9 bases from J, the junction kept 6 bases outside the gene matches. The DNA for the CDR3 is TGTGCCAGCTCATCTATGGACAGGGGGCTTTCACCCCTCCACTTT. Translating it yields CASSSMDRGLSPLHF.

The CDR3 sequence: CASCSLSRTDTQYF. CDR3 nucleotide sequence: TGCGCCAGCTGCTCGTTGAGTCGCACAGATACGCAGTATTTT. The gene calls are TRBV5-1 and TRBJ2-3; D unclear. The CDR3 length is 14 residues. The germline gives CDR1 SGHRS, CDR2 YFSETQ. The V end lost 7 bases, the J end lost 1 base, and 13 bases lay between the germline ends.

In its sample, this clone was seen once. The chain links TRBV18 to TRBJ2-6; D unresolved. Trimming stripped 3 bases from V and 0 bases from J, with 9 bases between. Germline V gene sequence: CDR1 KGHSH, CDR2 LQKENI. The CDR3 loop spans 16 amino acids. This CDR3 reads CASSPVSHSGANVLTF. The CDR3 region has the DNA TGTGCCAGCTCACCGGTTAGCCACTCTGGGGCCAACGTCCTGACTTTC.

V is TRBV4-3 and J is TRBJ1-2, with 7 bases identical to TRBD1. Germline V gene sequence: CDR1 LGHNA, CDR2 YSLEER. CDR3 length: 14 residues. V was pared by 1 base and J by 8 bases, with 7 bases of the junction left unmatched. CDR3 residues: CASSQGLTGNGYTF. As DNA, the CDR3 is TGCGCCAGCAGCCAAGGTCTGACAGGGAACGGCTACACCTTC.

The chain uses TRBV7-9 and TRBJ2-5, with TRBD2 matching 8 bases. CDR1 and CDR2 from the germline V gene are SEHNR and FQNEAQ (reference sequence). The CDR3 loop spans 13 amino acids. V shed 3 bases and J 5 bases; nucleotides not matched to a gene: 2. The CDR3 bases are TGTGCCAGCAGCTTCGGGGGGGCCGAGACCCAGTACTTC. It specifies CASSFGGAETQYF.

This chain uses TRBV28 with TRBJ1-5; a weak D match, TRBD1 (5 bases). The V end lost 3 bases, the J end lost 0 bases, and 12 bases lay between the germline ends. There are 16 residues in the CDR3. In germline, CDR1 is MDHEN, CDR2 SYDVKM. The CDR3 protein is CASSFSGTASNQPQHF. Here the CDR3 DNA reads TGTGCCAGCAGTTTTTCTGGGACGGCTAGCAATCAGCCCCAGCATTTT.

CDR3 in amino acids: CASSLGQVSNQPQHF. CDR3 DNA sequence: TGTGCCAGCAGCTTAGGGCAAGTTAGCAATCAGCCCCAGCATTTT. The chain links TRBV7-9 to TRBJ1-5, with D unresolved. V lost 1 base, J lost 0 bases, and 7 bases lay in between. From germline, CDR1 is SEHNR and CDR2 FQNEAQ (reference sequence). CDR3 length: 15 residues.